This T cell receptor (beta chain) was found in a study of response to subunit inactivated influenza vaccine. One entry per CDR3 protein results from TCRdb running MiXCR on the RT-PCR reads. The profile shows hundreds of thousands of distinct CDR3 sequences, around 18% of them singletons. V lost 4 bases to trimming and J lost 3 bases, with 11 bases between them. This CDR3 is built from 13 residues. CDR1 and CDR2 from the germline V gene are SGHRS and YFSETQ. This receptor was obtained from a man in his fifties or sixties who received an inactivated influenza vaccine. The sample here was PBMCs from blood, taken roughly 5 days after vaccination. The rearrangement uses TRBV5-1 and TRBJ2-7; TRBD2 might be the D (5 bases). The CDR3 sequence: CASSGGPGYEQYF. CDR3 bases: TGCGCCAGCAGCGGAGGACCGGGCTACGAGCAGTACTTC. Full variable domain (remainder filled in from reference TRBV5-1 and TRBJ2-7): KAGVTQTPRYLIKTRGQQVTLSCSPISGHRSVSWYQQTPGQGLQFLFEYFSETQRNKGNFPGRFSGRQFSNSRSEMNVSTLELGDSALYLCASSGGPGYEQYFGPGTRLTVT.